The following is a T cell receptor beta chain sequence with its context. Its antigen is not identified. V lost 6 bases and J 6 bases, leaving 18 bases between the germline ends. Per germline, CDR1 DFQATT and CDR2 SNEGSKA (reference sequence). CDR3 size: 13 residues. Study findings and constraints: The larger cohort examined one V-J beta rearrangement, not whole repertoires.

A single record per CDR3 protein comes from TCRdb applying MiXCR to the 5' RACE reads. The sample lists tens of thousands of distinct CDR3 sequences, roughly 28% occurring once. The chain employs TRBV20-1 and TRBJ2-7; D might be TRBD1 (7 bases). The TCR sequence derives from a female donor with breast cancer. The specimen was naive CD4+ T cells sorted from blood. The subset is: naive CD4+ T cells, CD4+CD45RA+CD25-. The CDR3 spells CSARPGGPSEQYF. Written as DNA, the CDR3 is TGCAGTGCCCGGCCAGGGGGGCCGTCCGAGCAGTACTTC.